The clone carrying this TCR beta chain showed up many times. From germline, CDR1 is MDHEN and CDR2 SYDVKM. The trim removed 6 bases at V and 3 bases at J, leaving 10 bases unmatched. This CDR3 has 15 amino acids. The data derive from a study of read filtering for tumor transcriptome and immune sequencing. Sampling of bone marrow took place during active disease in every patient. From roughly 390 ng of RNA, a library with molecular barcoded alpha/delta and beta/gamma adaptors was made. TCRdb ran MiXCR on the reads and lists one entry per CDR3 protein. The data show 60,000 to 75,000 distinct CDR3 sequences, around 20% seen once.

The chain couples TRBV28 to TRBJ2-7, with 8 bases aligning to TRBD1. Material for sequencing was a population of CD138-negative cells sorted from bone marrow. The sequence was obtained from a donor at least 40 years old with multiple myeloma. The CDR3 DNA reads as TGTGCCAGCAGACCAACGCGAGGACAGGGCTACGAGCAGTACTTC. Amino acid sequence: CASRPTRGQGYEQYF.